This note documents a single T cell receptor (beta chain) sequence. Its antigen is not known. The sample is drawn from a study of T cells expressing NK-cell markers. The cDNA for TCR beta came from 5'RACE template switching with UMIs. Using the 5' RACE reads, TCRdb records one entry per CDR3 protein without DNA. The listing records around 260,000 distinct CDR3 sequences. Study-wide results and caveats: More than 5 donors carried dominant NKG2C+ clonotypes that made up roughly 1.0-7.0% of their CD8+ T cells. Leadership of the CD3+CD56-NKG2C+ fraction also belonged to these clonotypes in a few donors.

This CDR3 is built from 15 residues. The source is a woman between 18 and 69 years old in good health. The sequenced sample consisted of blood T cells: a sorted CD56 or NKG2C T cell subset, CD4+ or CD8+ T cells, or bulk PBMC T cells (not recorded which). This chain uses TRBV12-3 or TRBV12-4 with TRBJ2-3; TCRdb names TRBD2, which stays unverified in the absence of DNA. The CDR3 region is CASSFADGLTDTQYF.